The sequence of this TCR beta chain was determined in a study of circulating CD8 cells and anti-PD-1 response in melanoma. The study's findings and limits: Tumor reactivity was tested by peptide assays on expanded sorted subsets. The cohort mixed treatment-naive and previously treated patients. DNEG was most diverse; TIGIT repertoires were least diverse.

From live CD3+CD8+TCRalphabeta+ cells, four PD-1 and/or TIGIT subsets were sorted. The QIAseq Immune Repertoire TCR panel built the libraries from approximately 16 ng of total RNA. TCRdb reprocessed the reads via MiXCR and lists one record per CDR3 protein. The sample holds several hundred distinct CDR3 sequences, approximately 6% seen once. In this sample, this clonotype is medium-sized. What it recognizes is unknown. The CDR3 is made up of 15 amino acids. V was pared by 6 bases and J by 0 bases, with 14 bases between. Germline loops: CDR1 LNHDA, CDR2 SQIVND (reference sequence). The clonotype comes from a human donor with melanoma. The chain recombines TRBV19 with TRBJ1-1, with D possibly being TRBD1 (6 bases). The input for sequencing was CD8+ T cells from PBMCs, taken at baseline or after one month of anti-PD-1 therapy (not recorded which). The CDR3 region is CASSLGQALNTEAFF. The CDR3 nucleotides are TGTGCCAGTAGCCTGGGACAAGCCCTGAACACTGAAGCTTTCTTT.